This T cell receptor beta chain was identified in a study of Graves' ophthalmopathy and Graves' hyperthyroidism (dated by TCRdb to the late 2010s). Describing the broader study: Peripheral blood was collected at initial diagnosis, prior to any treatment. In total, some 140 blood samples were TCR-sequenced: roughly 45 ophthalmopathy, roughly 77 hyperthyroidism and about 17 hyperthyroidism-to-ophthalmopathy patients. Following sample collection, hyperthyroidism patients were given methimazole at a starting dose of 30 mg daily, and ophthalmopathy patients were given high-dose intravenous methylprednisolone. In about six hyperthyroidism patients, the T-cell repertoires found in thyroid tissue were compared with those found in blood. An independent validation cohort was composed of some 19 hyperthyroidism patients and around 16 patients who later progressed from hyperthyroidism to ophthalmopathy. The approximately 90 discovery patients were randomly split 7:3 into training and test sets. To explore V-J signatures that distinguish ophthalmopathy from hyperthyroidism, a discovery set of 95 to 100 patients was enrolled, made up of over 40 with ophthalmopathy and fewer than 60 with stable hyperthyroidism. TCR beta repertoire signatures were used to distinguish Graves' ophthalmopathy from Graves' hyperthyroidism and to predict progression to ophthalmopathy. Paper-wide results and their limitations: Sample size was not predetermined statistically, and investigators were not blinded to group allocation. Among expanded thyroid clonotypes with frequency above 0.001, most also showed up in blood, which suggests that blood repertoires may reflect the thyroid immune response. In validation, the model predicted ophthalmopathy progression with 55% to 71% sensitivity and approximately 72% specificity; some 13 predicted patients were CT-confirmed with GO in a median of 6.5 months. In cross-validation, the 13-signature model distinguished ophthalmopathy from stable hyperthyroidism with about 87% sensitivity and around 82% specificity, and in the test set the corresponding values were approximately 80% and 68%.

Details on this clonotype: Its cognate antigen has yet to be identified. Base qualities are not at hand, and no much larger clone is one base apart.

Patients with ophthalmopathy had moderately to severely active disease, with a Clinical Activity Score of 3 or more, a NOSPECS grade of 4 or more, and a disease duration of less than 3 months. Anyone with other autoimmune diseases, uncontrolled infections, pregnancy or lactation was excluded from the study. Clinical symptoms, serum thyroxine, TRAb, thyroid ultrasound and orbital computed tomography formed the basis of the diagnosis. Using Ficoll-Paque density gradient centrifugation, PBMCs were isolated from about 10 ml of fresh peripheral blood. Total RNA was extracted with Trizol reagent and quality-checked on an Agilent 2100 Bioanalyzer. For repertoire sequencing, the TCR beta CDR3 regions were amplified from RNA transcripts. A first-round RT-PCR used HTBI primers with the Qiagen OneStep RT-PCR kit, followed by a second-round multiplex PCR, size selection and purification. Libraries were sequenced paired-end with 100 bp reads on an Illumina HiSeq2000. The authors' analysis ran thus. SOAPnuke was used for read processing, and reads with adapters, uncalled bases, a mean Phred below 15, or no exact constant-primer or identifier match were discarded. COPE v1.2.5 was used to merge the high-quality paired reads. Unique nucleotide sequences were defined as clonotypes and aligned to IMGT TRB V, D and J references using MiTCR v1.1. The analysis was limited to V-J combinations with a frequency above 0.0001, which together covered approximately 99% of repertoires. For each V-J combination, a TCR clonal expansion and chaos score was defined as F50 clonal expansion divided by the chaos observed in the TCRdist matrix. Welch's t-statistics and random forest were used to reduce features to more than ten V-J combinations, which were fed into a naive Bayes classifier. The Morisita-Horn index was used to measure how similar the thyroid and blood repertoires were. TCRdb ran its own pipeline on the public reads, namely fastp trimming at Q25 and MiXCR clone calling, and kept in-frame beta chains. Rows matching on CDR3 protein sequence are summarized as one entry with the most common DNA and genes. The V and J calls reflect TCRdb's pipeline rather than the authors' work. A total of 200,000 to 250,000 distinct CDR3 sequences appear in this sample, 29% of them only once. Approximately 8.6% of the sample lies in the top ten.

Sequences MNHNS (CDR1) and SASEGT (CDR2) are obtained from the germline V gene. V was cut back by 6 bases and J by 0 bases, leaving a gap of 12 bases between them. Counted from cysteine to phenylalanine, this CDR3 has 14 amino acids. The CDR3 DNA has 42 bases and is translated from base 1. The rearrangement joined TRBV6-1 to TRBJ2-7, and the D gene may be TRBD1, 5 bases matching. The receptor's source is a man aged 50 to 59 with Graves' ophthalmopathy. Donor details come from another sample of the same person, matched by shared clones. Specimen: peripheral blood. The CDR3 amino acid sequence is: CASRQDGRSYEQYF. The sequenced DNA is TGTGCCAGCAGACAGGACGGGCGCTCCTACGAGCAGTACTTC.